A single sample is the source of the 31 T cell receptor beta chains below, sequenced in a study of early T cells in non-severe SARS-CoV-2 infection. TCRdb passed the 5' RACE reads through MiXCR, listing each CDR3 protein once. In the table there are fewer than 100,000 distinct CDR3 sequences, approximately 10% of which are singletons. The sequencing input was whole blood. The source is an adult who was a healthcare worker with PCR-confirmed SARS-CoV-2 infection or an uninfected control (not recorded which).

This clonotype was seen ten or more times. The V gene is TRBV6-6, the J gene TRBJ2-7, with D tentatively TRBD1 (6 bases). Germline assignment: CDR1 MNHNY and CDR2 SVGAGI (reference sequence). Trimming took 2 bases from V and 7 from J, leaving 15 bases between them. There are 14 residues in the CDR3. Written as DNA, the CDR3 is TGTGCCAGCAGTTACCAGGGGCAGGGGAGTGAGCAGTACTTC. It is translated as CASSYQGQGSEQYF.

This clonotype occurred a few times. V is TRBV6-2 or TRBV6-3 and J is TRBJ1-1; no reliable D call. Trimming took off 2 bases at V and 1 base at J, with 8 bases between the two ends. Per germline, CDR1 MNHEY and CDR2 SVGEGT. The length of the CDR3 is 14 residues. The CDR3 sequence is CASSYGVGNTEAFF. For the CDR3, the DNA is TGTGCCAGCAGTTACGGGGTCGGGAACACTGAAGCTTTCTTT.

This clonotype came up many times. The V call is TRBV7-9, the J call TRBJ1-2, with D unclear. This CDR3 region has 14 residues. Per the germline V gene, CDR1 is SEHNR and CDR2 is FQNEAQ (reference sequence). V lost 0 bases and J lost 5, with 10 bases in between. The CDR3 sequence: CASSLAEGIYGYTF. In DNA form, the CDR3 reads TGTGCCAGCAGCTTAGCAGAAGGGATTTATGGCTACACCTTC.

The V gene is TRBV29-1, the J gene TRBJ2-3, with D perhaps matching TRBD2 (5 bases). The length of the CDR3 is 16 residues. Germline V CDR1 and CDR2: SQVTM, ANQGSEA. V lost 1 base to trimming and J lost 2 bases, with 16 bases between them. The CDR3 reads CSVEVGEGILTDTQYF. In DNA, the CDR3 is TGCAGCGTTGAAGTGGGCGAGGGAATACTCACAGATACGCAGTATTTT.

A few counts support this clonotype. The chain carries TRBV5-4 and TRBJ1-2; 7 bases are a match to TRBD1. The CDR3 extends over 15 amino acids. Per germline, CDR1 SGHNT and CDR2 YYREEE (reference sequence). J was trimmed by 4 bases and V by 0 bases; bases with no gene match: 6. This CDR3 is CASSLARDSSYGYTF. In DNA, the CDR3 is TGTGCCAGCAGCTTGGCCCGGGACAGTAGCTATGGCTACACCTTC.

The chain uses TRBV11-2 and TRBJ2-3; D gene uncertain. The V gene lost 2 bases and the J gene lost 2 bases, with 5 bases spanning the gap. CDR1 is SGHAT and CDR2 is FQNNGV in the germline V gene. This CDR3 region has 13 residues. The CDR3 DNA reads TGTGCCAGCAGCTTATACTCCACAGATACGCAGTATTTT. The encoded protein is CASSLYSTDTQYF.

The sample holds many counts of this clonotype. The chain couples TRBV10-3 to TRBJ1-1; 8 bases are a match to TRBD1. The CDR3 runs to 14 residues. CDR1 is ENHRY, CDR2 SYGVKD, per germline. Losses at the gene ends were 6 bases for V and 2 bases for J; bases not matched to a gene: 5. The CDR3 DNA sequence: TGTGCCATCAGAATGGACAGGGTAAACACTGAAGCTTTCTTT. Protein: CAIRMDRVNTEAFF.

This clonotype has a count of ten or more. This chain links TRBV19 with TRBJ2-2; 8 bases map to TRBD2. The J segment lost 5 bases and the V segment lost 5 bases, leaving 1 base of the junction unmatched. The CDR3 consists of 13 residues. The germline V gene has CDR1 LNHDA and CDR2 SQIVND (reference sequence). CDR3 sequence (DNA): TGTGCCAGTAGTCCGGGGGGGACCGGGGAGCTGTTTTTT. Amino acid sequence: CASSPGGTGELFF.

J is TRBJ2-2 and V is TRBV29-1; the D gene is possibly TRBD1 (5 bases). Trimming cost V 7 bases and J 6 bases, with 12 bases left between them. Germline V gives CDR1 SQVTM, CDR2 ANQGSEA. CDR3 length: 12 amino acids. In DNA form, the CDR3 reads TGCAGCGCCGACAGCGTGTCCGGGGAGCTGTTTTTT. Protein product: CSADSVSGELFF.

This clonotype has a count of ten or more. V is TRBV4-2 and J is TRBJ2-3; the match to TRBD2 covers 7 bases. Germline values: CDR1 LGHNA, CDR2 YNFKEQ. The CDR3 is made up of 16 amino acids. Trimming removed 0 bases from V and 2 bases from J; junction bases left unmatched: 5. In DNA, the CDR3 is TGTGCCAGCAGCCAAGATTCTAGCGGCTTCACAGATACGCAGTATTTT. It encodes CASSQDSSGFTDTQYF.

This clonotype has at least ten counts. This chain connects TRBV18 to TRBJ1-3; no reliable D call. This CDR3 is 17 amino acids long. V dropped 1 base and J dropped 0 bases, with 13 bases sitting between them. Germline CDR1 and CDR2: KGHSH and LQKENI. The CDR3 sequence is CASSPRRQVDSGNTIYF. The CDR3 DNA sequence: TGTGCCAGCTCACCACGCAGGCAGGTGGACTCTGGAAACACCATATATTTT. Looking up the rest from reference TRBV18 and TRBJ1-3 gives the full variable domain: NAGVMQNPRHLVRRRGQEARLRCSPMKGHSHVYWYRQLPEEGLKFMVYLQKENIIDESGMPKERFSAEFPKEGPSILRIQQVVRGDSAAYFCASSPRRQVDSGNTIYFGEGSWLTVV.

This clonotype was seen more than once but under ten times. V usage is TRBV12-3 or TRBV12-4 and J usage is TRBJ2-3; 8 nucleotides align to TRBD2. The CDR3 has 14 residues. V shed 6 bases and J 2 bases; nucleotides not matched to a gene: 4. DNA for the CDR3: TGTGCCAGCAGCCGAGGACTAGCCACAGATACGCAGTATTTT. Protein sequence: CASSRGLATDTQYF.

The sample holds many counts of this clonotype. CDR3 region: CASSLKPTNTEAFF. In DNA, the CDR3 is TGCGCCAGCAGCTTGAAACCAACGAACACTGAAGCTTTCTTT. This chain joins TRBV5-1 and TRBJ1-1, with D hard to call. The V end lost 1 base, the J end lost 1 base, and 8 bases lay between the germline ends. This CDR3 is built from 14 residues. CDR1 and CDR2 (germline): SGHRS, YFSETQ.

This chain connects TRBV6-2 or TRBV6-3 to TRBJ1-1, with D possibly TRBD1 on 5 matching bases. V lost 0 bases and J lost 4, with 9 bases in between. Germline loops: CDR1 MNHEY, CDR2 SVGEGT. The CDR3 runs 14 residues. The CDR3, as DNA: TGTGCCAGCAGTTACTCGCCAGGGCGCACTGAAGCTTTCTTT. Translation: CASSYSPGRTEAFF.

This clonotype was counted ten times or more. The V call is TRBV4-3, the J call TRBJ2-4; no clear D gene. The germline CDR1 and CDR2 sequences are LGHNA and YSLEER. The CDR3 extends over 14 amino acids. V was trimmed by 1 base and J by 0 bases, leaving 4 bases between them. This CDR3 is CASSQGIAKNIQYF. CDR3 nucleotide sequence: TGCGCCAGCAGCCAAGGGATAGCCAAAAACATTCAGTACTTC.

V gene TRBV14 combines with J gene TRBJ1-1; D gene uncertain. Trimming removed 4 bases from V and 4 bases from J, with 13 bases in between. The CDR3 sequence is 14 residues long. Germline CDR1 is SGHDN and CDR2 is FVKESK. The CDR3 region has the DNA TGTGCCAGCAGCCCAAGGGTGTTTGGCACTGAAGCTTTCTTT. Amino acid sequence: CASSPRVFGTEAFF.

The sample holds a few counts of this clonotype. The chain joins TRBV7-9 to TRBJ1-5, with no clear D. The V end lost 3 bases, the J end lost 5 bases, and 8 bases lay between the germline ends. Germline loops: CDR1 SEHNR, CDR2 FQNEAQ (reference sequence). The CDR3 covers 13 residues. For the CDR3, the DNA is TGTGCCAGCAGCTTTGGGCCAGATCAGCCCCAGCATTTT. The encoded protein is CASSFGPDQPQHF.

The V and J genes are TRBV6-5 and TRBJ1-3; no clear D gene. Per germline, CDR1 MNHEY and CDR2 SVGAGI. The CDR3 is 16 amino acids. The ends were cut back, 0 bases at V and 4 bases at J, with 13 bases in the middle. CDR3 sequence: CASSYSGDGVGNTIYF. The DNA for the CDR3 is TGTGCCAGCAGTTACTCGGGCGACGGCGTAGGAAACACCATATATTTT.

This clonotype has a handful of counts. The chain uses TRBV7-2 and TRBJ2-3; D might be TRBD1 (6 bases). This CDR3 comprises 15 residues. Germline V lookup: CDR1 SGHTA, CDR2 FQGNSA. Trimming shortened V by 5 bases and J by 5 bases, and 17 bases separated the two germline ends. For the CDR3, the DNA is TGTGCCAGCAGCCAGTATGTGGGGGCCCAAGATACGCAGTATTTT. It translates to CASSQYVGAQDTQYF.

This clonotype was detected ten times or more. The chain links TRBV18 to TRBJ1-2; TRBD1 might be the D (6 bases). CDR1 KGHSH and CDR2 LQKENI come from the germline V gene. The V end lost 6 bases, the J end lost 4 bases, and 15 bases lay between the germline ends. The CDR3 sequence is 14 residues long. Written as DNA, the CDR3 is TGTGCCAGCTCTGCCGGTTCGGGGGCCTATGGCTACACCTTC. This encodes CASSAGSGAYGYTF. Using reference TRBV18 and TRBJ1-2 for the parts outside the CDR3, the full variable domain is NAGVMQNPRHLVRRRGQEARLRCSPMKGHSHVYWYRQLPEEGLKFMVYLQKENIIDESGMPKERFSAEFPKEGPSILRIQQVVRGDSAAYFCASSAGSGAYGYTFGSGTRLTVV.

The sample holds many counts of this clonotype. The genes are TRBV10-3 and TRBJ1-2, with a weak D call TRBD1 (6 bases). The CDR3 runs to 14 residues. The V and J ends lost 7 bases and 0 bases respectively, with 12 bases between them. Germline-derived CDR1 and CDR2 are ENHRY and SYGVKD. The CDR3 reads CAITGTPTNYGYTF. DNA of the CDR3: TGTGCCATCACCGGGACACCGACTAACTATGGCTACACCTTC.

Only a few counts were recorded for this clonotype. V usage is TRBV4-1 and J usage is TRBJ1-6; D perhaps matches TRBD1 (5 bases). The germline gives CDR1 MGHRA, CDR2 YSYEKL. The CDR3 length is 14 residues. Trimming took off 0 bases at V and 7 bases at J, with 7 bases between the two ends. The CDR3 DNA is TGCGCCAGCAGCCAAGAGGAGGGGAATTCACCCCTCCACTTT. Its protein is CASSQEEGNSPLHF.

The table lists this clonotype with many counts. The chain links TRBV29-1 to TRBJ1-2; D unresolved. The CDR3 is 13 amino acids. Trimming cost V 7 bases and J 1 base, with 13 bases left between them. The germline gives CDR1 SQVTM, CDR2 ANQGSEA. CDR3 sequence reads: CSGGEQLNYGYTF. CDR3 sequence (DNA): TGCAGCGGTGGAGAGCAGCTTAACTATGGCTACACCTTC.

In this sample, this clonotype turned up many times. The chain recombines TRBV15 with TRBJ1-4; maybe TRBD1 (5 bases). The V gene's germline CDR1 is LNHNV and CDR2 YYDKDF (reference sequence). The CDR3 runs 16 residues. Trimming removed 0 bases from V and 0 bases from J, with 8 bases in between. The CDR3 DNA reads as TGTGCCACCAGCAGAGATATAGGGGCAACTAATGAAAAACTGTTTTTT. This encodes CATSRDIGATNEKLFF.

The gene calls are TRBV2 and TRBJ1-1; perhaps TRBD1 as D (6 bases). V lost 6 bases and J 6 bases, leaving 14 bases between the germline ends. The CDR3 loop spans 13 amino acids. From germline, CDR1 is SNHLY and CDR2 FYNNEI. In DNA, the CDR3 is TGTGCCAGCAGACAATACAGGGAGGCTGAAGCTTTCTTT. This codes for CASRQYREAEAFF.

This clonotype was found a few times. V gene TRBV11-3 combines with J gene TRBJ1-6; D uncertain. The CDR3 is 17 amino acids. Deletions cut 5 bases from V and 2 bases from J, with 16 bases between. Germline-derived CDR1 and CDR2 are SGHNT and YENEEA. In DNA form, the CDR3 reads TGTGCCAGCAGCCTTAGAACAAGGGTCACCTATAATTCACCCCTCCACTTT. It yields the protein CASSLRTRVTYNSPLHF.

This clonotype was detected many times. This chain connects TRBV6-2 or TRBV6-3 to TRBJ2-7, with D hard to call. CDR1 is MNHEY and CDR2 is SVGEGT in the germline V gene. The V end lost 0 bases, the J end lost 4 bases, and 10 bases lay between the germline ends. The CDR3 contains 14 residues. CDR3 region: CASSYSHRPYEQYF. The CDR3 region has the DNA TGTGCCAGCAGTTACTCGCACAGACCTTACGAGCAGTACTTC.

The sample holds many counts of this clonotype. The chain uses TRBV7-9 and TRBJ2-5; weak D call: TRBD2 (6 bases). The V gene lost 5 bases and the J gene lost 5 bases, with 18 bases spanning the gap. There are 15 residues in the CDR3. Germline V gene sequence: CDR1 SEHNR, CDR2 FQNEAQ (reference sequence). CDR3 protein: CASSAGTGGGETQYF. CDR3 bases: TGTGCCAGCAGCGCGGGAACTGGCGGAGGGGAGACCCAGTACTTC.

This clonotype was picked up a small number of times. V is TRBV6-1 and J is TRBJ2-1; 10 positions match TRBD2. The CDR3 spans 15 residues. The junction had 3 bases not matched to a gene; V was cut back by 1 base and J by 6 bases. Per germline, CDR1 MNHNS and CDR2 SASEGT. CDR3 region: CASSEGSGGANEQFF. The CDR3 region has the DNA TGTGCCAGCAGTGAAGGGAGCGGGGGGGCCAATGAGCAGTTCTTC.

This chain connects TRBV6-2 or TRBV6-3 to TRBJ2-7; D unresolved. In germline, CDR1 is MNHEY, CDR2 SVGEGT. Trimming removed 10 bases at V and 3 bases at J, with 13 bases between. The CDR3 is made up of 12 amino acids. CDR3 sequence (DNA): TGTGCCACCGCAGCCCTATACTACGAGCAGTACTTC. Translation: CATAALYYEQYF.

This chain links TRBV24-1 with TRBJ2-7, with no clear D. This CDR3 region has 16 residues. V gave up 0 bases and J gave up 2 bases, with 13 bases separating them. From germline, CDR1 is KGHDR and CDR2 SFDVKD. The CDR3 DNA follows: TGTGCCACCAGTGATTTGGGCGTCCAGGCCACCTACGAGCAGTACTTC. As protein: CATSDLGVQATYEQYF.